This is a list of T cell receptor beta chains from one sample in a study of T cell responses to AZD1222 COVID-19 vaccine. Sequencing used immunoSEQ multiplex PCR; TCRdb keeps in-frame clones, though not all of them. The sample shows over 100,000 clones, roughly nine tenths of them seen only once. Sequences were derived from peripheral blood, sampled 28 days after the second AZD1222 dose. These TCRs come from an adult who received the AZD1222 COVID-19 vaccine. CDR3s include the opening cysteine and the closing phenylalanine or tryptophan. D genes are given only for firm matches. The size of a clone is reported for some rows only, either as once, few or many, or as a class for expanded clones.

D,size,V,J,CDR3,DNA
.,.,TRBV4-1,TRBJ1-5,CASSQAGDQPQHF,TGCGCCAGCAGCCAAGCCGGTGATCAGCCCCAGCATTTT
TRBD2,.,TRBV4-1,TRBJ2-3,CASSQASGGNTDTQYF,TGCGCCAGCAGCCAAGCTAGCGGGGGGAACACAGATACGCAGTATTTT
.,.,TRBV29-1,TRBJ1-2,CSVRGPRQGYTF,TGCAGCGTTCGAGGGCCACGCCAGGGCTACACCTTC
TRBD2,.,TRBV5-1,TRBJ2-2,CASSLETSGAGTGELFF,TGCGCCAGCAGCTTGGAGACTAGCGGGGCGGGCACCGGGGAGCTGTTTTTT
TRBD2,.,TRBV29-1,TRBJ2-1,CSVVAGGLRNEQFF,TGCAGCGTCGTAGCGGGGGGCCTGCGCAATGAGCAGTTCTTC
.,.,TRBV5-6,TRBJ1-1,CASTTLGGVEAFF,TGTGCCAGCACCACCCTGGGGGGGGTAGAAGCTTTCTTT
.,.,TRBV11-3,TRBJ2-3,CASSLAGQFYDTQYF,TGTGCCAGCAGCTTAGCCGGGCAGTTTTATGATACGCAGTATTTT
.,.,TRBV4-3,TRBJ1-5,CASSQDRRGHLSNQPQHF,TGCGCCAGCAGCCAAGATAGGCGAGGACACCTTAGCAATCAGCCCCAGCATTTT
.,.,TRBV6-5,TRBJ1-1,CASSPRTAMNTEAFF,TGTGCCAGCAGTCCCCGGACAGCGATGAACACTGAAGCTTTCTTT
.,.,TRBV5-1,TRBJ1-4,CASSFQPGGEKLFF,TGCGCCAGCAGCTTCCAGCCCGGTGGGGAAAAACTGTTTTTT
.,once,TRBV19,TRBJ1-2,CASAPAAGRSYGYTF,TGTGCCAGTGCCCCGGCAGCCGGCAGGTCCTATGGCTACACCTTC
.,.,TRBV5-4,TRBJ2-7,CASSLAGVLGKQYF,TGTGCCAGCAGCTTGGCCGGGGTGTTGGGTAAGCAGTACTTC
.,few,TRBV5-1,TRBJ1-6,CASSLEVGENSPLHF,TGCGCCAGCAGCTTGGAGGTGGGGGAAAATTCACCCCTCCACTTT
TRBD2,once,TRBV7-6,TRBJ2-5,CASSPFAGGGAGETQYF,TGTGCCAGCAGCCCCTTCGCCGGCGGGGGGGCCGGGGAGACCCAGTACTTC
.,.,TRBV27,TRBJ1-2,CASSTWGSGDYGYTF,TGTGCCAGCAGCACCTGGGGCTCGGGGGACTATGGCTACACCTTC
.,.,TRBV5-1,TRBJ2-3,CASSLGGSWRTDTQYF,TGCGCCAGCAGCTTAGGGGGGTCGTGGCGCACAGATACGCAGTATTTT
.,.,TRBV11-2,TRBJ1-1,CASSPGGTEAFF,TGTGCCAGCAGCCCGGGTGGGACAGAAGCTTTCTTT
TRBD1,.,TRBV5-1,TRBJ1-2,CASKNTGGDYGYTF,TGCGCCAGCAAAAACACAGGGGGCGACTATGGCTACACCTTC
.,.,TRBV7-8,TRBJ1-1,CASSQGHPVNTEAFF,TGTGCCAGCAGCCAGGGACACCCAGTGAACACTGAAGCTTTCTTT
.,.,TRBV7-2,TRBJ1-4,CASSLEGGEKLFF,TGTGCCAGCAGCTTGGAGGGGGGTGAAAAACTGTTTTTT
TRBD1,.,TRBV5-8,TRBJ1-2,CASSGQGYYGYTF,TGTGCCAGCAGCGGACAGGGTTACTATGGCTACACCTTC
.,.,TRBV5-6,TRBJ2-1,CASSWGSYYNEQFF,TGTGCCAGCAGCTGGGGCTCCTACTACAATGAGCAGTTCTTC
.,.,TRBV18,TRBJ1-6,CASSPSTGPRRDGSPLHF,TGTGCCAGCTCACCCTCGACGGGACCCAGGAGGGATGGTTCACCCCTCCACTTT
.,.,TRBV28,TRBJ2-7,CASSSSPVYEQYF,TGTGCCAGCAGTTCTTCCCCAGTCTACGAGCAGTACTTC
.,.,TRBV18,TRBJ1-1,CASSPGGVTEAFF,TGTGCCAGCTCACCGGGGGGGGTGACTGAAGCTTTCTTT
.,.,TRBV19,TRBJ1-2,CASSTRTVSVGYGYTF,TGTGCCAGTAGTACCCGGACAGTTTCGGTGGGCTATGGCTACACCTTC
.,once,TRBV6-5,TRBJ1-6,CASSYSRDTLHF,TGTGCCAGCAGTTACTCTAGGGACACACTCCACTTT
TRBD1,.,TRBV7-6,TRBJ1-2,CASSSGQGRGYTF,TGTGCCAGCAGCTCGGGACAGGGGAGGGGCTACACCTTC
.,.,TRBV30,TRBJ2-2,CAGGRVELFF,TGTGCCGGAGGCCGGGTTGAGCTGTTTTTT
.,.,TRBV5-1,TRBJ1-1,CASSLVPGPNTEAFF,TGCGCCAGCAGCTTGGTTCCGGGCCCAAACACTGAAGCTTTCTTT
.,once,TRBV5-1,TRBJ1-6,CASSPRDPSREPLHF,TGCGCCAGCAGCCCGCGGGACCCTTCTAGGGAACCCCTCCACTTT
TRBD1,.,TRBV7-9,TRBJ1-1,CASSPGQGERGVTTEAFF,TGTGCCAGCAGCCCAGGACAGGGAGAAAGAGGGGTTACGACTGAAGCTTTCTTT
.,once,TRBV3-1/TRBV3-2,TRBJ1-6,CASSRTSNSPLHF,TGTGCCAGCAGCCGGACCTCCAATTCACCCCTCCACTTT
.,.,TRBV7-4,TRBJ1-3,CASSLDYSLRSGNTIYF,TGTGCCAGCAGCTTAGATTACAGCCTCCGCTCTGGAAACACCATATATTTT
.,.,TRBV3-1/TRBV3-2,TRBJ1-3,CASSEMRQGNTIYF,TGTGCCAGCAGCGAGATGCGACAGGGAAACACCATATATTTT
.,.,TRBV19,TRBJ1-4,CASSIDRGSLSRLFF,TGTGCCAGTAGTATAGATCGGGGGTCTCTTTCAAGGCTGTTTTTT
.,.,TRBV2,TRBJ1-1,CASSGGGGRTEAFF,TGTGCCAGCAGTGGGGGAGGGGGTCGCACTGAAGCTTTCTTT
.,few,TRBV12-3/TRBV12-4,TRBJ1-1,CASKYGNTEAFF,TGTGCCAGCAAGTATGGGAACACTGAAGCTTTCTTT
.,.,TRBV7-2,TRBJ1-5,CASSQVGLSNQPQHF,TGTGCCAGCAGCCAGGTAGGGTTGAGCAATCAGCCCCAGCATTTT
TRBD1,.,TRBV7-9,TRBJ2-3,CATNRGLSTDTQYF,TGTGCCACGAACAGGGGCCTGAGCACAGATACGCAGTATTTT
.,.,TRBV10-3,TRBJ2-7,CAISESVNLDEQYF,TGTGCCATCAGTGAGTCGGTAAATCTCGACGAGCAGTACTTC
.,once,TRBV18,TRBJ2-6,CASSITPKSSGANVLTF,TGTGCCAGCTCTATCACCCCCAAGTCCTCTGGGGCCAACGTCCTGACTTTC
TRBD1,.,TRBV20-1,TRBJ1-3,CSASNRGTGNTIYF,TGCAGTGCTAGTAACAGGGGGACCGGAAACACCATATATTTT
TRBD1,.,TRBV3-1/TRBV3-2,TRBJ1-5,CASSQFSGTGDYSNQPQHF,TGTGCCAGCAGCCAATTTTCCGGGACAGGGGATTATAGCAATCAGCCCCAGCATTTT
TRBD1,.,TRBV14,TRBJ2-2,CASSRGQGRTGELFF,TGTGCCAGCAGCCGAGGACAGGGGAGGACCGGGGAGCTGTTTTTT
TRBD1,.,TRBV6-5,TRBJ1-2,CASRGQQISYGYTF,TGTGCCAGCAGGGGACAGCAGATATCTTATGGCTACACCTTC
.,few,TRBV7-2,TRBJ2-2,CASSLSALGNTGELFF,TGTGCCAGCAGCTTATCGGCCTTAGGGAACACCGGGGAGCTGTTTTTT